The clone carrying this T cell receptor beta chain was recorded at least ten times. This CDR3 is 16 amino acids long. Trimming at V came to 0 bases and at J to 12 bases, leaving 7 bases not matched to a gene. The germline CDR1 and CDR2 sequences are SGHAT and FQNNGV. The CDR3 regions of TCR beta were amplified from RNA transcripts. First-round RT-PCR targeting the TCR CDR3 was performed with the HTBI primer set. TCRdb re-analysed the multiplex PCR reads in MiXCR, keeping a single row per CDR3 protein. Counted here are some 350,000 distinct CDR3 sequences, 25% occurring once; the ten biggest clones make up 73%. The data derive from a study of T cells in Graves' hyperthyroidism and ophthalmopathy. Graves' hyperthyroidism was deemed stable absent ophthalmopathy progression within 18 months.

The rearrangement links TRBV11-2 to TRBJ2-1; TRBD2 matches at 14 bases. The receptor's source is a man aged 45-65 years with Graves' hyperthyroidism. Source material: blood. The CDR3 reads CASSLEPTSGRAGQFF. The CDR3 nucleotides are TGTGCCAGCAGCTTAGAACCGACTAGCGGGAGGGCGGGGCAGTTCTTC. The complete variable domain, with remaining parts taken from reference TRBV11-2 and TRBJ2-1, reads EAGVAQSPRYKIIEKRQSVAFWCNPISGHATLYWYQQILGQGPKLLIQFQNNGVVDDSQLPKDRFSAERLKGVDSTLKIQPAKLEDSAVYLCASSLEPTSGRAGQFFGPGTRLTVL.